This TCR beta chain was obtained from a study of T cells in Graves' hyperthyroidism and ophthalmopathy. J lost 4 bases, V lost 5 bases, and 8 bases had no gene match. This CDR3 region has 16 residues. CDR1 SGHTA and CDR2 FQGTGA come from the germline V gene. Study observations and caveats: Blood also carried most thyroid clonotypes expanded above 0.001. The model identified upcoming ophthalmopathy a median approximately seven months ahead of onset.

Using RNA transcripts as the source, TCR beta CDR3 regions were amplified. TCR CDR3 regions were first amplified by RT-PCR with HTBI primers. TCRdb called the multiplex PCR reads again in MiXCR, with one record for every CDR3 protein. The sample holds approximately 32,000 distinct CDR3 sequences; about 49% are singletons and the top ten take about 6.2%. This clonotype was detected ten times or more. What it binds is not known. Participants, patients aged 18 to 65, had newly diagnosed hyperthyroidism with a duration under 2 months. Fresh peripheral blood, 8 to 10 ml, was the source of the PBMCs. The TCR originated in a woman between 45 and 60 years old with Graves' hyperthyroidism that later progressed to Graves' ophthalmopathy. Sequenced material: blood. This chain links TRBV7-3 with TRBJ2-2; 9 bases align to TRBD1. The CDR3 nucleotides read TGTGCCAGCAGCCCTCTCGGGACAGGGATCACCGGGGAGCTGTTTTTT. Its protein is CASSPLGTGITGELFF.